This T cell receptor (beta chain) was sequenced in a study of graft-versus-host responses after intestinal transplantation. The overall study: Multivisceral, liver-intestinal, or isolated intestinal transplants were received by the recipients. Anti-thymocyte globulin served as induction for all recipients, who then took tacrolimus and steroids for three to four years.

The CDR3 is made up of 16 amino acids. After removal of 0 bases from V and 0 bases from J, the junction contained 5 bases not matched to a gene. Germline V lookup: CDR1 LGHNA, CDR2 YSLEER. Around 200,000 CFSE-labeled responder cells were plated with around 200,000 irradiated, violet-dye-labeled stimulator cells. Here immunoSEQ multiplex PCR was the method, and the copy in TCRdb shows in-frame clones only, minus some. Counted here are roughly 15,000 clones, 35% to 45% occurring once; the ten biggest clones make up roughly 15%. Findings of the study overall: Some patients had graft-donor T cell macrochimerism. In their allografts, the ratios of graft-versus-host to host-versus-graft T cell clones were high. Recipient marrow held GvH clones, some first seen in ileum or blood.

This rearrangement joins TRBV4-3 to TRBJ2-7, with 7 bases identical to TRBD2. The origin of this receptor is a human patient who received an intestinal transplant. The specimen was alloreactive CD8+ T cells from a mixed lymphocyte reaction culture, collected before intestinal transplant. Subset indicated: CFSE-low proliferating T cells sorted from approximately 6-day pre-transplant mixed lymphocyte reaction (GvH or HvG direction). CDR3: CASSQDGGTVSYEQYF. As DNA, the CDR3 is TGCGCCAGCAGCCAAGACGGGGGGACGGTCTCCTACGAGCAGTACTTC.